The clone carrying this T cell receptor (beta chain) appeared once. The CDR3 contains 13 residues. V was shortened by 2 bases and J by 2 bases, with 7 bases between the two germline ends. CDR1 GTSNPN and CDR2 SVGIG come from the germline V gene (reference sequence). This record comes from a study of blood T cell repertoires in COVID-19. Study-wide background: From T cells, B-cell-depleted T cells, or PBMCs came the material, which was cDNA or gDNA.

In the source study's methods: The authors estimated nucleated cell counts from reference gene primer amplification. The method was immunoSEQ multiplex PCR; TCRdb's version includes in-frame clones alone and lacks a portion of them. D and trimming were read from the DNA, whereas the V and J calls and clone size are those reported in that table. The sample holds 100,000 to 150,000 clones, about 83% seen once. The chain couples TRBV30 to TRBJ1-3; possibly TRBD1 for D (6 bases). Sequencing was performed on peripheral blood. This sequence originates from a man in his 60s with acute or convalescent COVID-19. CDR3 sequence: CAWSYRAGNTIYF. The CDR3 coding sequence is TGTGCCTGGAGTTACAGGGCTGGAAACACCATATATTTT.